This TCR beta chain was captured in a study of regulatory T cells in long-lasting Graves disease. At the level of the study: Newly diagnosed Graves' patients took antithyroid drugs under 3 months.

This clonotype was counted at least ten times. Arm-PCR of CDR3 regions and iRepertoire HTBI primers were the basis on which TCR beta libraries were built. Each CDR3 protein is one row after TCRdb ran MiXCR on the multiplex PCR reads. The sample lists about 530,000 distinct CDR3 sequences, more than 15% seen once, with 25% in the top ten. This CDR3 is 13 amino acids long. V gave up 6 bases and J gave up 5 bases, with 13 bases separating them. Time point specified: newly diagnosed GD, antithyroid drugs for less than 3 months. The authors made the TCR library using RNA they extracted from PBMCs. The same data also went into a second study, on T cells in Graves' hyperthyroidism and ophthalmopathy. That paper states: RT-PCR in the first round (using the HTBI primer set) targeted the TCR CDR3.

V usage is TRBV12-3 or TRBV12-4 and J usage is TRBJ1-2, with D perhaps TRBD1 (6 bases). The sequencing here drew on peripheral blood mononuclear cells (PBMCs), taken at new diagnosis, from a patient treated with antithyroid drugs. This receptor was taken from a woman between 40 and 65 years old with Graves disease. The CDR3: CASRAGAGYGYTF. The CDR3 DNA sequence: TGTGCCAGCAGGGCAGGGGCGGGGTATGGCTACACCTTC.